Included here is one T cell receptor beta chain sequence, with context. TCRdb's table, derived via immunoSEQ multiplex PCR, lists solely in-frame clones and lacks some. The repertoire holds 150,000 to 200,000 clones, with roughly 91% as singletons. These data belong to a study of blood T cell repertoires in COVID-19. Sequences were obtained from peripheral blood. The TCR originated in a human donor in a cohort sampled during active COVID-19.

CDR3 sequence (DNA): TGTGCCAGCAGCCCCCCCATAGGACTAGCGGGGCAAGAGACCCAGTACTTC. This encodes CASSPPIGLAGQETQYF. V gene TRBV7-2 combines with J gene TRBJ2-5; 12 bases align to TRBD2. J was trimmed by 2 bases and V by 5 bases; bases with no gene match: 9. The germline CDR1 and CDR2 sequences are SGHTA and FQGNSA. The CDR3 is 17 residues long.